This T cell receptor beta chain appears in the sequencing data of a study of OX40 agonist ivuxolimab in advanced cancers. Study at large: As their treatment, patients were administered ivuxolimab, an agonistic anti-OX40 (CD134) antibody. Participants, approximately 81% male, averaged roughly 60 years of age, ranging from about 23 to 80. Three patients had partial responses: one hepatocellular carcinoma, two cutaneous melanoma.

Repertoires were generated with immunoSEQ multiplex PCR, while TCRdb's copy carries only in-frame clones and drops some. The profile covers approximately 26,000 clones, with about four fifths appearing a single time and roughly an eighth taken by the ten largest. Germline CDR1 SGHAT, CDR2 FQNNGV. Trimming removed 5 bases from V and 2 bases from J; junction bases left unmatched: 3. This CDR3 region has 14 residues. With regard to this clone: Its antigen is currently unknown.

Notes on the study in general: Dose levels from 0.1 to 3.0 mg/kg saw CD4+ and CD8+ blood T cells expand clonally by week 6.

This clonotype was sampled from an adult with an advanced solid tumor such as melanoma, head and neck, liver or kidney cancer. Source: CD4+ or CD8+ T cells sorted from blood, taken in a trial of the OX40 agonist ivuxolimab. This chain links TRBV11-2 with TRBJ2-1; 7 positions match TRBD1. The CDR3: CASSPGQAYNEQFF. The CDR3 DNA is TGTGCCAGCAGCCCCGGACAGGCCTACAATGAGCAGTTCTTC.